A selection of T cell receptor beta chains follows, all from one sample in a study of cytomegalovirus exposure and HLA in healthy donors. The assay was immunoSEQ multiplex PCR, and TCRdb's table has in-frame clones only and misses some. Of about 130,000 clones listed, 66% are singletons. Material for sequencing was PBMCs. The origin of the receptors is a human donor in good health. Both conserved end residues are part of each CDR3. D genes are given only for firm matches. Size is omitted from some rows. Given values are once, few, many or a class for expanded clones.

j_gene,abundance,d_gene,v_gene,CDR3nt,CDR3aa
TRBJ2-5,-,-,TRBV7-2,TGTGCCAGCAGCTTAGCGGTGTTACAAGAGGCCCAGTACTTC,CASSLAVLQEAQYF
TRBJ1-2,-,TRBD1,TRBV7-9,TGTGCCAGCAGCTTAGGACAGGGGGGCGCCGAGGACTGGGGCTACACCTTC,CASSLGQGGAEDWGYTF
TRBJ2-7,once,TRBD2,TRBV10-3,TGTGCCATCAGTGAGGGGACTAGCGGGAGCTACGAGCAGTACTTC,CAISEGTSGSYEQYF
TRBJ1-2,-,TRBD1,TRBV11-3,TGTGCCAGCAGACCCGGACAGGGGTCGGTAGGGAATAACTATGGCTACACCTTC,CASRPGQGSVGNNYGYTF
TRBJ1-5,-,-,TRBV6-5,TGTGCCAGCAGTTACTCGCAGTCAGGTCAGCCCCAGCATTTT,CASSYSQSGQPQHF
TRBJ2-1,-,-,TRBV19,TGTGCCAGTAGTATAGATGTGGGGCGGCGGAATGAGCAGTTCTTC,CASSIDVGRRNEQFF
TRBJ2-3,-,TRBD1,TRBV4-2,TGTGCCAGCAGCGCATCGGGACAGGTCACAGATACGCAGTATTTT,CASSASGQVTDTQYF
TRBJ2-4,-,-,TRBV5-4,TGTGCCAGCAGCTTGGTAGGGGACTTAGCCAAAAACATTCAGTACTTC,CASSLVGDLAKNIQYF
TRBJ2-3,-,TRBD1,TRBV19,TGTGCCAGTAGCCTACAGGGGGCGCCGGCTACGCAGTATTTT,CASSLQGAPATQYF
TRBJ2-7,-,TRBD1,TRBV7-9,TGTGCCAGCAGTCGTACAGGGGGCATGTACGAGCAGTACTTC,CASSRTGGMYEQYF
TRBJ1-4,-,TRBD1,TRBV11-3,TGTGCCAGCAGTATTACAGGGGTGGAAAAACTGTTTTTT,CASSITGVEKLFF
TRBJ2-3,-,-,TRBV5-5,TGTGCCAGCAGCTTAGGGGGAGTGGGATTCACAGATACGCAGTATTTT,CASSLGGVGFTDTQYF
TRBJ2-7,-,TRBD1,TRBV28,TGTGCCAGCAGTTCCGCGGGACAGGGGTCCTACGAGCAGTACTTC,CASSSAGQGSYEQYF
TRBJ1-5,few,TRBD1,TRBV6-1,TGTGCCAGCACCGGGACAGGGGCCAGCAATCAGCCCCAGCATTTT,CASTGTGASNQPQHF
TRBJ2-3,-,-,TRBV7-9,TGTGCCGGCGCGACTATTCGAGACACAGATACGCAGTATTTT,CAGATIRDTDTQYF
TRBJ1-4,-,-,TRBV28,TGTGCCAGCAGTTCGCCACAGGAATCACATGAAAAACTGTTTTTT,CASSSPQESHEKLFF
TRBJ1-5,-,TRBD1,TRBV28,TGTGCCAGCAGCTCCTTGGACAGGGAGAATCAGCCCCAGCATTTT,CASSSLDRENQPQHF
TRBJ2-1,-,TRBD2,TRBV6-5,TGTGCCAGCAGGCGGGGACTAGCGGGAGCCGGAGGGGAGTTCTTC,CASRRGLAGAGGEFF